This TCR beta chain was obtained from a study of immune evolution from preneoplasia to lung adenocarcinoma. Study-wide results and caveats: Later-stage lesions appeared to have more T cells, more diversity, less clonality.

CDR1 MNHEY and CDR2 SMNVEV come from the germline V gene (reference sequence). V dropped 5 bases and J dropped 7; count of bases not matched to a gene: 8. The CDR3 is 15 residues long. Turning to this clone: Its antigen is undetermined.

Here immunoSEQ multiplex PCR was the method, and the copy in TCRdb shows in-frame clones only, minus some. This repertoire shows over 6,500 clones, about 85% found once; its top ten account for about 2.5%. Macro-dissection enriched premalignant or tumor cells before nucleic acid extraction. Source material: FFPE minimally invasive lung adenocarcinoma tissue. This clonotype was sampled from a person older than 75 with lung adenocarcinoma. This chain connects TRBV27 to TRBJ2-2; the match to TRBD2 covers 9 bases. The chain's CDR3 is CASSEVAGAGGELFF. The CDR3 DNA follows: TGTGCCAGCAGTGAGGTAGCGGGGGCCGGCGGGGAGCTGTTTTTT.